One and the same sample provided the 14 T cell receptor beta chains below, sequenced in a study of blood T cells in healthy people across ages. The second PCR ran roughly 6 to 11 cycles with a sample-barcoded 5' primer and J-beta primers. TCRdb reprocessed the 5' RACE reads via MiXCR and lists one record per CDR3 protein. The sample holds some 710,000 distinct CDR3 sequences, 46% seen once. The sample consisted of blood. Receptors were obtained from a man of 80 years or more in good health.

The chain links TRBV4-2 to TRBJ2-3; D might be TRBD1 (5 bases). The CDR3 sequence is 14 residues long. Trimming removed 6 bases from V and 1 base from J, with 11 bases in between. Germline-derived CDR1 and CDR2 are LGHNA and YNFKEQ. CDR3 nucleotide sequence: TGTGCCAGCAGGGACACCCACGGCACAGATACGCAGTATTTT. Encoded protein: CASRDTHGTDTQYF.

This chain connects TRBV7-7 to TRBJ2-4; D is ambiguous. The last part of the DNA fits TRBJ2-7 better; the J call may be wrong. The CDR3 consists of 14 residues. Per the germline V gene, CDR1 is SSHAT and CDR2 is FNYEAQ (reference sequence). The CDR3 sequence is CASSLGDGHYEQYF. As DNA, the CDR3 is TGTGCCAGCAGCTTAGGAGACGGCCACTACGAGCAGTACTTC.

This clonotype has a handful of counts. The rearrangement joins TRBV12-3 or TRBV12-4 to TRBJ2-7; 7 nucleotides match TRBD1. Germline trimming cut 3 bases from V and 7 bases from J; bases unmatched to any gene: 6. The CDR3 is made up of 13 amino acids. The CDR3 coding sequence is TGTGCCAGCAGTTTTCAGGGGGACGTGGAGCAGTACTTC. Translation: CASSFQGDVEQYF.

V gene TRBV28 combines with J gene TRBJ2-1; D may be TRBD1 (8 bases). Deletions cut 6 bases from V and 8 bases from J, with 26 bases between. Germline CDR1 and CDR2: MDHEN and SYDVKM. The CDR3 totals 17 residues. DNA of the CDR3: TGTGCCAGCAGCGGACAGGGAGGGGGTAAATTCGGCGATGAGCAGTTCTTC. This sequence encodes CASSGQGGGKFGDEQFF.

The chain is built from TRBV4-2 and TRBJ2-1, with 9 bases fitting TRBD1. V shed 0 bases, J shed 0 bases, and the junction held 15 bases outside the gene matches. Germline values: CDR1 LGHNA, CDR2 YNFKEQ. The CDR3 loop spans 21 amino acids. CDR3 in DNA: TGTGCCAGCAGCCAAGATTTAGGGGACAGGGCGATCCGAAGCTCCTACAATGAGCAGTTCTTC. It codes for CASSQDLGDRAIRSSYNEQFF.

This clonotype was observed once. The V gene is TRBV19, the J gene TRBJ2-5, with 8 bases matching TRBD1. The CDR3 totals 17 residues. Germline assignment: CDR1 LNHDA and CDR2 SQIVND (reference sequence). The V gene end was trimmed by 4 bases and the J gene end by 4 bases; junction bases not matched to a gene: 14. The CDR3 bases are TGTGCCAGTAGTACCGACGGACAGGGCCCACAGGGAGAGACCCAGTACTTC. Translating it yields CASSTDGQGPQGETQYF.

The V gene is TRBV6-5, the J gene TRBJ2-1; D gene unclear. The V and J ends lost 0 bases and 0 bases respectively, with 12 bases between them. The CDR3 covers 17 residues. In germline, CDR1 is MNHEY, CDR2 SVGAGI. The CDR3 spells CASSYSFARPSYNEQFF. In DNA, the CDR3 is TGTGCCAGCAGTTACTCTTTCGCGCGGCCCTCCTACAATGAGCAGTTCTTC.

The chain has TRBV28 and TRBJ2-3, with D possibly called TRBD1 or TRBD2 (6 bases each). CDR1 is MDHEN, CDR2 SYDVKM, per germline. Deletions cut 5 bases from V and 3 bases from J, with 12 bases between. The CDR3 covers 14 residues. For the CDR3, the DNA is TGTGCCAGCAGTGTGGGGGGCCAAACAGATACGCAGTATTTT. Its protein product is CASSVGGQTDTQYF.

This clonotype was seen once. Since a much larger clone is just one base distant, this may be a read error. V gene TRBV4-3 combines with J gene TRBJ2-3; possibly TRBD2 for D (6 bases). V was trimmed by 0 bases and J by 3 bases, leaving 25 bases between them. The CDR3 sequence is 20 residues long. Germline values: CDR1 LGHNA, CDR2 YSLEER. The CDR3 reads CASSQDPPLGESGRTDTQYF. The CDR3 nucleotides are TGCGCCAGCAGCCAAGATCCGCCGCTTGGGGAGAGTGGGAGGACAGATACGCAGTATTTT.

This clonotype was counted many times. V gene TRBV28 combines with J gene TRBJ2-7; maybe TRBD1 (6 bases). V was cut by 8 bases and J by 4 bases, with 18 bases left in between. CDR1 is MDHEN and CDR2 is SYDVKM in the germline V gene. The CDR3 has 14 residues. DNA of the CDR3: TGTGCCAGCCAGAACAGGGTGTCAAGGTACGAGCAGTACTTC. It is translated as CASQNRVSRYEQYF.

This clonotype was seen at least ten times. The chain has TRBV4-2 and TRBJ2-1; D gene uncertain. This CDR3 contains 14 residues. Trimming shortened V by 0 bases and J by 9 bases, and 12 bases separated the two germline ends. Germline loops: CDR1 LGHNA, CDR2 YNFKEQ. In DNA form, the CDR3 reads TGTGCCAGCAGCCAAGAGTGGCCGCCGAGTGAGCAGTTCTTC. It translates to CASSQEWPPSEQFF.

This clonotype was seen at least ten times. V gene TRBV7-2 combines with J gene TRBJ2-7; D is perhaps TRBD1 (7 bases). The CDR3 runs to 16 residues. CDR1 is SGHTA and CDR2 is FQGNSA in the germline V gene. Trimming took off 1 base at V and 3 bases at J, with 16 bases between the two ends. The chain's CDR3 is CASSLVSRQGGYEQYF. The CDR3 DNA is TGTGCCAGCAGCTTAGTATCTCGGCAGGGGGGCTACGAGCAGTACTTC.

The rearrangement uses TRBV3-1 and TRBJ2-4; D not resolved. V gave up 6 bases and J gave up 7 bases, with 7 bases separating them. The CDR3 length is 11 residues. Per germline, CDR1 LGHDT and CDR2 YNNKEL (reference sequence). The CDR3 spells CASSYHNIQYF. DNA of the CDR3: TGTGCCAGCAGTTATCATAACATTCAGTACTTC.

This clonotype was observed a handful of times. The chain employs TRBV20-1 and TRBJ1-5, with D possibly being TRBD1 (6 bases). Per the germline V gene, CDR1 is DFQATT and CDR2 is SNEGSKA (reference sequence). The CDR3 extends over 17 amino acids. Between the trimmed V and J ends, which lost 6 bases and 2 bases, there was a span of 23 bases. The CDR3 loop is CSATQPRGGVGNQPQHF. Written as DNA, the CDR3 is TGCAGTGCCACCCAACCCAGGGGCGGTGTGGGCAATCAGCCCCAGCATTTT.